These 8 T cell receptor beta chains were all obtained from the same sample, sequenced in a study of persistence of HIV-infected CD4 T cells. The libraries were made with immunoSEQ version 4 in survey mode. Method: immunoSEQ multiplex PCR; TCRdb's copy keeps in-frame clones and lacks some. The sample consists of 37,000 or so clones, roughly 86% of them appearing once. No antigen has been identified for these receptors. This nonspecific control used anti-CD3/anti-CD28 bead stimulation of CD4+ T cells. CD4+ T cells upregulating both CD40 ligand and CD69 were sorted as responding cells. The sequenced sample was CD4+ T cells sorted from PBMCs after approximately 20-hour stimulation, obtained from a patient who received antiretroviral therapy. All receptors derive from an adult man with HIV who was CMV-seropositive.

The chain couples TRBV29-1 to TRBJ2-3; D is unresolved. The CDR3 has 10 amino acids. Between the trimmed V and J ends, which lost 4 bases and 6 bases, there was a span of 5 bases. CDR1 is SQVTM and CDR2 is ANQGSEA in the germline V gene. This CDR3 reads CSVVGDTQYF. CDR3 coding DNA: TGCAGCGTTGTTGGGGATACGCAGTATTTT.

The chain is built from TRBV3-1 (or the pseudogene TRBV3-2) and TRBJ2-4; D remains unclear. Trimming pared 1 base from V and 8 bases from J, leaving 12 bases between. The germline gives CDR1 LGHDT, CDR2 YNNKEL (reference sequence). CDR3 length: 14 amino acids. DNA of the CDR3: TGTGCCAGCAGCCAAGGGGCAAAGGAGTACATTCAGTACTTC. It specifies CASSQGAKEYIQYF.

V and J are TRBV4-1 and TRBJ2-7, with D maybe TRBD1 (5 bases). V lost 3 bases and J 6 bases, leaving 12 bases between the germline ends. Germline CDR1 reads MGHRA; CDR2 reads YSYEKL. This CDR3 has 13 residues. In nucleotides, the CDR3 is TGCGCCAGCAGCCACCCTGGGGCAGGCGAGCAGTACTTC. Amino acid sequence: CASSHPGAGEQYF.

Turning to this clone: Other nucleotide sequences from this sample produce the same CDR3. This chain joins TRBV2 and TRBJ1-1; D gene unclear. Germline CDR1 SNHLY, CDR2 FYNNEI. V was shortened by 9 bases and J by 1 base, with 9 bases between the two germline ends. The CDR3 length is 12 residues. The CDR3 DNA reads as TGTGCCAGGGGAACAGAGAACACTGAAGCTTTCTTT. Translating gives CARGTENTEAFF.

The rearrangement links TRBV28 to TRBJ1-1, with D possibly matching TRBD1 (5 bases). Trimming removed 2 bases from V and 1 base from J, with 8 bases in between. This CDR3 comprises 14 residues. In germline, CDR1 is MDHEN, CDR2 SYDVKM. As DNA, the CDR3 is TGTGCCAGCAGTTTAAATGACAGGAACACTGAAGCTTTCTTT. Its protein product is CASSLNDRNTEAFF.

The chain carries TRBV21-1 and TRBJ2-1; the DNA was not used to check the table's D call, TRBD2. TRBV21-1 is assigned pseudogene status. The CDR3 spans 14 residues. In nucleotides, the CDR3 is TGTGCCAGCAGCAACGGGAAGACTAGCGGTGAGCAGTTCTTC. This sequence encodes CASSNGKTSGEQFF.

The CDR3 nucleotides read TGTGCCAGTTACTCTGGGGCCAACGTCCTGACTTTC. Residues: CASYSGANVLTF. The rearrangement uses TRBV10-3 and TRBJ2-6; D not certain. Looked up from germline, CDR1 is ENHRY and CDR2 is SYGVKD. This CDR3 has 12 amino acids. Trimming cost V 10 bases and J 0 bases, with 4 bases left between them.

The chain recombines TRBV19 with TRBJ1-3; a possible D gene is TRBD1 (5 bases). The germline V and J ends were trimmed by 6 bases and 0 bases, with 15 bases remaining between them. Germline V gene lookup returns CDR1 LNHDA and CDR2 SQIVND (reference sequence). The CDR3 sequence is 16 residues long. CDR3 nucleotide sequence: TGTGCCAGTAGCCCCCGCTCAGGGAGCTCTGGAAACACCATATATTTT. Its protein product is CASSPRSGSSGNTIYF.